A single sample is the source of the 18 T cell receptor beta chains below, sequenced in a study of T cells after posttransplantation cyclophosphamide. Clones were read by immunoSEQ multiplex PCR, and TCRdb kept only the in-frame ones, dropping some. The record shows 30,000 or so clones for this sample, with no singletons present. Sequenced material: PBMCs. These receptors originate from a woman aged 55-69 years in good health, CMV-negative, and a related stem cell transplant donor.

This clone was seen many times. The chain uses TRBV6-2 or TRBV6-3 and TRBJ2-1; 13 bases are a match to TRBD2. V was pared by 5 bases and J by 14 bases, with 12 bases of the junction left unmatched. The CDR3 spans 15 residues. Germline V gives CDR1 MNHEY, CDR2 SVGEGT. The CDR3 DNA is TGTGCCAGCAGTCCTCCCCCGGGACTAGCGGGGAAAAAGTTCTTC. Translating it yields CASSPPPGLAGKKFF.

The chain recombines TRBV25-1 with TRBJ1-6; 8 bases fit TRBD1. V trimming: 0 bases; J trimming: 10 bases; junction bases outside the gene matches: 8. Germline V CDR1 and CDR2: MGHDK, SYGVNS. This CDR3 spans 16 amino acids. The CDR3 here is CASSEYSTGVNSPLHF. In DNA form, the CDR3 reads TGTGCCAGCAGTGAATACTCGACAGGGGTAAACTCACCCCTCCACTTT. Full variable domain (outside the CDR3, taken from reference TRBV25-1 and TRBJ1-6): EADIYQTPRYLVIGTGKKITLECSQTMGHDKMYWYQQDPGMELHLIHYSYGVNSTEKGDLSSESTVSRIRTEHFPLTLESARPSHTSQYLCASSEYSTGVNSPLHFGNGTRLTVT.

This clone was recorded at least ten times. DNA for the CDR3: TGTGCCAGCAGTTACTCAGGGGCAGGAAACACCATATATTTT. Translating it yields CASSYSGAGNTIYF. J is TRBJ1-3 and V is TRBV6-5; D perhaps matches TRBD1 (5 bases). Germline V gene data show CDR1 as MNHEY and CDR2 as SVGAGI. V lost 0 bases, J lost 4 bases, and 7 bases lay in between. This CDR3 spans 14 amino acids.

This sequence joins TRBV19 and TRBJ2-5; 7 positions agree with TRBD1. CDR1 is LNHDA, CDR2 SQIVND, per germline (reference sequence). The trim removed 6 bases at V and 5 bases at J, leaving 6 bases unmatched. There are 13 residues in the CDR3. In nucleotides, the CDR3 is TGTGCCAGTAGAGAAGGGGGCAGGGAGACCCAGTACTTC. This translates into CASREGGRETQYF.

Many counts were recorded for this clone. The genes are TRBV12-3 or TRBV12-4 and TRBJ2-2; TRBD2 aligns across 7 bases. Unmatched junction bases numbered 12, after V lost 8 bases and J lost 6 bases. CDR3 length: 15 amino acids. The CDR3 DNA sequence: TGTGCCAGCTCCATGGGGGGGGGTTTTTCCGGGGAGCTGTTTTTT. This codes for CASSMGGGFSGELFF.

There are a few counts of this clone. The J gene is TRBJ2-3, the V gene TRBV5-1, with a weak D call TRBD2 (6 bases). Germline CDR1 SGHRS, CDR2 YFSETQ. With 2 bases removed from V and 0 bases from J, the gap between germline ends came to 7 bases. This CDR3 comprises 14 residues. The CDR3 protein is CASSFGGSTDTQYF. The CDR3 DNA follows: TGCGCCAGCAGCTTTGGGGGGAGCACAGATACGCAGTATTTT.

The sample holds many counts of this clone. The junction does not match germline at one end; this may be a read error. This chain links TRBV15 with TRBJ2-6; 11 bases agree with TRBD1. Per the germline V gene, CDR1 is LNHNV and CDR2 is YYDKDF (reference sequence). The CDR3 runs to 16 residues. The CDR3 here is CATSRDPGTGGNVLTF. The CDR3 region has the DNA TGTGCCACCAGCAGAGATCCCGGGACAGGGGGCAACGTCCTGACTTTC.

The CDR3 nucleotides are TGTGCCTGGAGTGTCTCTCTGAACTATGGCTACACCTTC. Amino acids: CAWSVSLNYGYTF. The chain links TRBV30 to TRBJ1-2, with D unclear. The CDR3 contains 13 residues. Trimming removed 0 bases at V and 2 bases at J, with 7 bases between. Germline values: CDR1 GTSNPN, CDR2 SVGIG (reference sequence).

Ten or more counts support this clone. The V gene is TRBV10-2, the J gene TRBJ1-2, with D maybe TRBD1 (6 bases). CDR3 length: 16 residues. V gave up 0 bases and J gave up 4 bases, with 15 bases separating them. Per the germline V gene, CDR1 is WSHSY and CDR2 is SAAADI. CDR3 in DNA: TGCGCCAGCAGTGAGTCGACCCAGGGGCACGGCTATGGCTACACCTTC. Its translation: CASSESTQGHGYGYTF.

This clone was detected ten times or more. The rearrangement uses TRBV5-3 and TRBJ2-7, with TRBD2 matching 7 bases. TRBV5-3 is labeled an ORF, and its function is uncertain. The CDR3 contains 12 residues. The ends lost 4 bases at V and 3 bases at J; junction bases unmatched: 1. CDR3 DNA: TGTGCCAGAAGCGGGGGGGTCTACGAGCAGTACTTC. Translated, it gives CARSGGVYEQYF.

The CDR3 DNA reads as TGTGCCAGCAGTAACGGACAGGATCCAAACTATGGCTACACCTTC. It codes for CASSNGQDPNYGYTF. The chain uses TRBV28 and TRBJ1-2, with 7 bases aligning to TRBD1. CDR1 is MDHEN, CDR2 SYDVKM, per germline. J was trimmed by 2 bases and V by 5 bases; bases with no gene match: 8. This CDR3 region has 15 residues.

This clone has ten or more counts. The chain employs TRBV28 and TRBJ1-5; TRBD1 matches at 10 bases. Trimming took 8 bases from V and 11 from J; bases not matched to a gene: 12. The CDR3 is 14 amino acids. Germline V gene sequence: CDR1 MDHEN, CDR2 SYDVKM. In DNA, the CDR3 is TGTGCCAGCGGACAGGGGGGTTCTGTTTTGGCCCAGCATTTT. It is translated as CASGQGGSVLAQHF.

This clone was observed a few times. V is TRBV28 and J is TRBJ2-7; D remains ambiguous. Between the trimmed V and J ends, which lost 4 bases and 2 bases, there was a span of 9 bases. CDR3 length equals 13 residues. Germline values: CDR1 MDHEN, CDR2 SYDVKM. Written as DNA, the CDR3 is TGTGCCAGCAGTTCCGGAGACACCTACGAGCAGTACTTC. This codes for CASSSGDTYEQYF.

This clone was seen repeatedly, ten times or more. This chain uses TRBV19 with TRBJ1-1; 8 nucleotides match TRBD1. Germline V gene lookup returns CDR1 LNHDA and CDR2 SQIVND (reference sequence). The V and J ends lost 6 bases and 2 bases, in that order; junction bases with no gene match: 8. The CDR3 length is 15 residues. CDR3 loop: CASRTQGAGNTEAFF. CDR3 sequence (DNA): TGTGCCAGTAGAACCCAGGGGGCTGGAAACACTGAAGCTTTCTTT. Based on the CDR3 plus reference TRBV19 and TRBJ1-1, the full variable domain is DGGITQSPKYLFRKEGQNVTLSCEQNLNHDAMYWYRQDPGQGLRLIYYSQIVNDFQKGDIAEGYSVSREKKESFPLTVTSAQKNPTAFYLCASRTQGAGNTEAFFGQGTRLTVV.

This clone was observed many times. The J gene is TRBJ1-3, the V gene TRBV4-2; no clear D gene. The CDR3 is 15 amino acids. V was trimmed by 0 bases and J by 3 bases, leaving 9 bases between them. CDR1 and CDR2 (germline): LGHNA, YNFKEQ. The CDR3 DNA reads as TGTGCCAGCAGCCAAGATGAGGCGGTTGGAAACACCATATATTTT. Translating gives CASSQDEAVGNTIYF.

This clone was recorded a few times. The V gene is TRBV12-3 or TRBV12-4, the J gene TRBJ1-1; the D is unclear. With 4 bases removed from V and 3 bases from J, the gap between germline ends came to 9 bases. CDR3 length equals 13 residues. CDR3 in DNA: TGTGCCAGCAGTTACTATAGCGACACTGAAGCTTTCTTT. This gives the protein CASSYYSDTEAFF.

This clone showed up many times. The gene calls are TRBV5-5 and TRBJ1-1, with a weak D call TRBD1 (5 bases). The V and J ends lost 4 bases and 6 bases respectively, with 13 bases between them. This CDR3 is built from 13 residues. Germline CDR1 SGHKS, CDR2 YYEKEE (reference sequence). The CDR3 DNA is TGTGCCAGCAGCCTCTTGGGGGGGGCTGAAGCTTTCTTT. Amino acid sequence: CASSLLGGAEAFF. The complete variable domain, with remaining parts taken from reference TRBV5-5 and TRBJ1-1, reads DAGVTQSPTHLIKTRGQQVTLRCSPISGHKSVSWYQQVLGQGPQFIFQYYEKEERGRGNFPDRFSARQFPNYSSELNVNALLLGDSALYLCASSLLGGAEAFFGQGTRLTVV.

This clone has at least ten counts. The V and J genes are TRBV27 and TRBJ2-1; 11 nucleotides match TRBD1. The junction had 6 bases not matched to a gene; V was cut back by 5 bases and J by 6 bases. The CDR3 is 15 amino acids. CDR1 MNHEY and CDR2 SMNVEV come from the germline V gene (reference sequence). The CDR3 here is CASSRHGTGGNEQFF. In nucleotides, the CDR3 is TGTGCCAGCAGTCGGCACGGGACAGGGGGCAATGAGCAGTTCTTC.